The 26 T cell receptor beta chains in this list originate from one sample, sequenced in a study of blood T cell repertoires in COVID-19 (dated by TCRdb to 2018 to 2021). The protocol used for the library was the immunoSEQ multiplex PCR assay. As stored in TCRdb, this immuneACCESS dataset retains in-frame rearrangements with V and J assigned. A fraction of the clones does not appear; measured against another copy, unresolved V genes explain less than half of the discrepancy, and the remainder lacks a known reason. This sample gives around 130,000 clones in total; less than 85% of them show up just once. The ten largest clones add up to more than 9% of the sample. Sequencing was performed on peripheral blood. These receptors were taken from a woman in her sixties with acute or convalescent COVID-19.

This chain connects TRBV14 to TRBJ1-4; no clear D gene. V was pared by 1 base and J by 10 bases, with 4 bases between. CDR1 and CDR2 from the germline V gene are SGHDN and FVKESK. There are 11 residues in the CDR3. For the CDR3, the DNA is TGTGCCAGCAGCCAAGGAGGAAAACTGTTTTTT. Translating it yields CASSQGGKLFF.

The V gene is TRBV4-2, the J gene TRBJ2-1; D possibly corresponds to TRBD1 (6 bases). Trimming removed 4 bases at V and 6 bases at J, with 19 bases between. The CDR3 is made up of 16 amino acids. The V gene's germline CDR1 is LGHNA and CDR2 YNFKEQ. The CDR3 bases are TGTGCCAGCAGCCCAACGGACAGAATGGGCTCCAATGAGCAGTTCTTC. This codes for CASSPTDRMGSNEQFF.

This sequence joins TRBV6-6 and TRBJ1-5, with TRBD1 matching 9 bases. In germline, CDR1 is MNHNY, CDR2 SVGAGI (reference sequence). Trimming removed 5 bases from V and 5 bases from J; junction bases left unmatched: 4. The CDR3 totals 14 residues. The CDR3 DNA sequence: TGTGCCAGCAGTCGTCGACAGGGGGATCAGCCCCAGCATTTT. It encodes CASSRRQGDQPQHF.

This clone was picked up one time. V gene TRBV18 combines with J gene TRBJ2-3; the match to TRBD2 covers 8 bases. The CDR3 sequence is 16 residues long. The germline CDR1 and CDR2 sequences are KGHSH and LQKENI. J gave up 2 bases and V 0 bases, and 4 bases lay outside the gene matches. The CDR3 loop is CASSPPLAGYTDTQYF. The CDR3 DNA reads TGTGCCAGCTCACCACCGCTAGCGGGTTACACAGATACGCAGTATTTT. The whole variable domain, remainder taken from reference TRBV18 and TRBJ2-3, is NAGVMQNPRHLVRRRGQEARLRCSPMKGHSHVYWYRQLPEEGLKFMVYLQKENIIDESGMPKERFSAEFPKEGPSILRIQQVVRGDSAAYFCASSPPLAGYTDTQYFGPGTRLTVL.

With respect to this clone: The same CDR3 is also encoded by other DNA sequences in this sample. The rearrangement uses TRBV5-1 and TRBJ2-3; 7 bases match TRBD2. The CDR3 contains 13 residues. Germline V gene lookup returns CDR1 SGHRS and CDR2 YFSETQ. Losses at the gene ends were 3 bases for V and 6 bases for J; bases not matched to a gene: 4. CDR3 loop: CASSSGGGDTQYF. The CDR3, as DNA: TGCGCCAGCAGCTCGGGGGGAGGGGATACGCAGTATTTT. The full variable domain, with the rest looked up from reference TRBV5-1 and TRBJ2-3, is KAGVTQTPRYLIKTRGQQVTLSCSPISGHRSVSWYQQTPGQGLQFLFEYFSETQRNKGNFPGRFSGRQFSNSRSEMNVSTLELGDSALYLCASSSGGGDTQYFGPGTRLTVL.

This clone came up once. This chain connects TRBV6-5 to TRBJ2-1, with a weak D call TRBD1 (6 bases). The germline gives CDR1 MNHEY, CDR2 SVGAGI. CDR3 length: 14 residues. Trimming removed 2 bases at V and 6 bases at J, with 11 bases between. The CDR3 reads CASSYRGNTNEQFF. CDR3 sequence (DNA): TGTGCCAGCAGTTACAGGGGGAATACCAATGAGCAGTTCTTC.

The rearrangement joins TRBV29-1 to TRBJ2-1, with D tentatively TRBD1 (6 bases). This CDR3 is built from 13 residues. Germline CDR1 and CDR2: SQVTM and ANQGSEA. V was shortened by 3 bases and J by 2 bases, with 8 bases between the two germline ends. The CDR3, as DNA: TGCAGCGTTGACAGGGGAACCTACAATGAGCAGTTCTTC. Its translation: CSVDRGTYNEQFF.

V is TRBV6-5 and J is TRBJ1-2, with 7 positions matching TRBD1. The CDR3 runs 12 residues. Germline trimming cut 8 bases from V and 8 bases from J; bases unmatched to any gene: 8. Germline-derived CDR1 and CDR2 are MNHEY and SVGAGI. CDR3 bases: TGTGCCAGCCGGGGGCAGGGGGGCGGCTACACCTTC. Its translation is CASRGQGGGYTF.

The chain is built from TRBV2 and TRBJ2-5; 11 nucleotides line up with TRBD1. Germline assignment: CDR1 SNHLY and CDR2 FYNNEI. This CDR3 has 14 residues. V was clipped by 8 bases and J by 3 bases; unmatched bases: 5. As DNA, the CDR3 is TGTGCCAGCGGGGACAGGGGGTTTAAAGAGACCCAGTACTTC. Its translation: CASGDRGFKETQYF.

CDR3 sequence: CSVESGPSYEQYF. In DNA, the CDR3 is TGCAGCGTTGAGAGTGGTCCCTCTTACGAGCAGTACTTC. The J gene is TRBJ2-7, the V gene TRBV29-1; D is uncertain. The CDR3 is 13 amino acids. Germline CDR1 and CDR2: SQVTM and ANQGSEA. V dropped 3 bases and J dropped 4 bases, with 13 bases sitting between them.

CDR3 region: CASSSQGSGANVLTF. In DNA form, the CDR3 reads TGTGCCAGCAGTTCCCAGGGCTCTGGGGCCAACGTCCTGACTTTC. The V call is TRBV6-5, the J call TRBJ2-6; D is perhaps TRBD1 (5 bases). Germline-derived CDR1 and CDR2 are MNHEY and SVGAGI. This CDR3 has 15 amino acids. Deletions cut 4 bases from V and 0 bases from J, with 7 bases between.

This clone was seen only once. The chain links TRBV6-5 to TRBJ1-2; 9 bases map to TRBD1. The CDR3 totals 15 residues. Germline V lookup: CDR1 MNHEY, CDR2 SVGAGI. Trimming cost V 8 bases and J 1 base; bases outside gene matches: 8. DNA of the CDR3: TGTGCCAGCCTTCCGGGACAGGGATTTAACTATGGCTACACCTTC. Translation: CASLPGQGFNYGYTF.

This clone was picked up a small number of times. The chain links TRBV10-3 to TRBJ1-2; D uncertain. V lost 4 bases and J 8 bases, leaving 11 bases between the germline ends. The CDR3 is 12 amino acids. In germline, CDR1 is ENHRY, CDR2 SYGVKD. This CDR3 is CAISGEGIGYTF. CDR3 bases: TGTGCCATCAGTGGGGAGGGTATCGGCTACACCTTC.

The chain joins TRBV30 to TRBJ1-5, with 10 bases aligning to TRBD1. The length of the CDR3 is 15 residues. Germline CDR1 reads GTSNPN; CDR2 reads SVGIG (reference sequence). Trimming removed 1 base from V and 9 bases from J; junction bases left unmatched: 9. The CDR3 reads CAWSGRDRGGGPQHF. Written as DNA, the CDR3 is TGTGCCTGGAGTGGCCGGGACAGGGGCGGTGGGCCCCAGCATTTT.

CDR3 residues: CATSDFWTGDTQYF. In nucleotides, the CDR3 is TGTGCCACCAGTGATTTCTGGACAGGGGATACGCAGTATTTT. The rearrangement uses TRBV24-1 and TRBJ2-3; 8 bases are a match to TRBD1. The length of the CDR3 is 14 residues. The trim removed 1 base at V and 6 bases at J, leaving 2 bases unmatched. Germline V gives CDR1 KGHDR, CDR2 SFDVKD.

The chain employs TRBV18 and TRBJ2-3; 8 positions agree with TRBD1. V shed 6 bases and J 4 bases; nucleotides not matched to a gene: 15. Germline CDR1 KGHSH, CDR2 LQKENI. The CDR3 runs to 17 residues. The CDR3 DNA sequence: TGTGCCAGCTCCTCCCGCCGTGACAGGGGCGAGGCAGATACGCAGTATTTT. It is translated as CASSSRRDRGEADTQYF.

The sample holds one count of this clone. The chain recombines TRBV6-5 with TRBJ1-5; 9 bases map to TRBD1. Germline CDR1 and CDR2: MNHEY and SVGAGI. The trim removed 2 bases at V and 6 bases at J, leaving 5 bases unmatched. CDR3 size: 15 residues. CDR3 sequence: CASSYQGQGGQPQHF. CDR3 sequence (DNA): TGTGCCAGCAGTTACCAGGGACAGGGCGGTCAGCCCCAGCATTTT.

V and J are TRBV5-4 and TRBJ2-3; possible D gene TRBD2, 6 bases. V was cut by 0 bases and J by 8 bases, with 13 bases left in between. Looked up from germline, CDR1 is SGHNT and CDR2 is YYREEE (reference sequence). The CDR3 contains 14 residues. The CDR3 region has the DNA TGTGCCAGCAGCTTGGAACGAGAGGAGGGTACGCAGTATTTT. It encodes CASSLEREEGTQYF. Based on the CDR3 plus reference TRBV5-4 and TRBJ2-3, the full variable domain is ETGVTQSPTHLIKTRGQQVTLRCSSQSGHNTVSWYQQALGQGPQFIFQYYREEENGRGNFPPRFSGLQFPNYSSELNVNALELDDSALYLCASSLEREEGTQYFGPGTRLTVL.

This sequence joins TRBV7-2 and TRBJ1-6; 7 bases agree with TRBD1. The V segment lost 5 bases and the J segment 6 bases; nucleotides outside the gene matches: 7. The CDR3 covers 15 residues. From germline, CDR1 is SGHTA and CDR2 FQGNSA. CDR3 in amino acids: CASSMRGTANSPLHF. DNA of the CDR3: TGTGCCAGCAGCATGAGAGGGACAGCTAATTCACCCCTCCACTTT.

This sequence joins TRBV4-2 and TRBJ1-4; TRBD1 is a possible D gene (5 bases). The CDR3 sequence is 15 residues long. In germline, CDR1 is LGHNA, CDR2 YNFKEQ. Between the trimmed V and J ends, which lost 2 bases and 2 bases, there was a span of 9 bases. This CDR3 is CASSQKKGTNEKLFF. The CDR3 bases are TGTGCCAGCAGCCAAAAGAAGGGGACTAATGAAAAACTGTTTTTT.

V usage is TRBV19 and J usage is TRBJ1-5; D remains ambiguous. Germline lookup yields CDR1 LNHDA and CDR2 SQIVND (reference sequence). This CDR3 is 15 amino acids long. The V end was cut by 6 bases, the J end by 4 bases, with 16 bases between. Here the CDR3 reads CASRSLGRRNQPQHF. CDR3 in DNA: TGTGCCAGTAGAAGTTTGGGCAGACGGAATCAGCCCCAGCATTTT.

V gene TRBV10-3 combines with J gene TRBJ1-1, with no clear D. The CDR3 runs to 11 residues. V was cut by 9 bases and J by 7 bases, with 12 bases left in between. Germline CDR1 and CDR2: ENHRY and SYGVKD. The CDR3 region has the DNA TGTGCCATTGGCGGGATAGGTGAAGCTTTCTTT. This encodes CAIGGIGEAFF.

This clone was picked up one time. The CDR3 is CASSRTTGGYTEAFF. CDR3 DNA: TGTGCCAGCAGCCGCACGACAGGGGGTTACACTGAAGCTTTCTTT. The chain has TRBV3-1 (or the pseudogene TRBV3-2) and TRBJ1-1; TRBD1 matches 9 bases. V was pared by 4 bases and J by 3 bases, with 6 bases of the junction left unmatched. CDR3 length: 15 amino acids. Germline V lookup: CDR1 LGHDT, CDR2 YNNKEL (reference sequence).

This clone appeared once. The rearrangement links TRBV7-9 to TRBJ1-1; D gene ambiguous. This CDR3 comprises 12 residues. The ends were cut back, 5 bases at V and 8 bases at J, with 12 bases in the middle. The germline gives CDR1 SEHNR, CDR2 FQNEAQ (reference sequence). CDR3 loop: CASSRLGREAFF. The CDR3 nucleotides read TGTGCCAGCAGCCGTTTGGGGAGGGAAGCTTTCTTT.

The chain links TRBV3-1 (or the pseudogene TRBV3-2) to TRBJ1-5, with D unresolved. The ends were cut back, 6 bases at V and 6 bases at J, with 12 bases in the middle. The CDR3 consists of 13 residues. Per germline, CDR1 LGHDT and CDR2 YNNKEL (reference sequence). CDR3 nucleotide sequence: TGTGCCAGCAGTCTCTCAGAGGGTCAGCCCCAGCATTTT. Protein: CASSLSEGQPQHF.

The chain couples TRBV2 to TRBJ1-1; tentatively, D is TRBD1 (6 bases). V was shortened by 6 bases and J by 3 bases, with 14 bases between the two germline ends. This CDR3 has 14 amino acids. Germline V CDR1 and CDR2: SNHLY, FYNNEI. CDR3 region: CASSRGAQYTEAFF. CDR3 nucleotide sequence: TGTGCCAGCAGCCGGGGGGCGCAGTACACTGAAGCTTTCTTT.